This T cell receptor beta chain was identified during a study of T cell repertoires in cytomegalovirus infection. For the study at large: Alongside well-studied HLA-B-restricted CMV epitopes, recently identified HLA-C-restricted CMV epitopes were also used. Shared public TCR beta signatures pointed to both CMV infection and a matching HLA type.

Study-wide points: Frequencies of public TCR beta families were cumulated, and this identified carriers of CMV plus the relevant HLA. The ex vivo response was dominated by HLA-C-restricted CMV-specific TCR beta clonotypes.

The CDR3 extends over 12 amino acids. V was pared by 3 bases and J by 2 bases, with 4 bases between. About this clonotype itself: Its antigen remains unknown.

MiXCR, run by TCRdb on the reads, gives a single entry per CDR3 protein. Of 340,000 or so distinct CDR3 sequences in the sample, 20% to 25% were seen once. The sample was cultured PBMCs, taken from culture after CMV antigen stimulation. The source is a human donor in good health (CMV status not recorded). Some clones in this sample may be carry-over from other donors' samples. The V and J genes are TRBV12-3 or TRBV12-4 and TRBJ2-5; D is unclear. Written as DNA, the CDR3 is TGTGCCAGCAGTTTCGCACAAGAGACCCAGTACTTC. Its translation is CASSFAQETQYF.